This T cell receptor (beta chain) appears in the sequencing data of a study of regulatory T cells in long-lasting Graves disease. At the level of the study: Newly diagnosed Graves' patients took antithyroid drugs under 3 months. Overall study results and limits: Sharing of public clonotypes was greater in persistent patients (around 2,500) than in new patients (roughly 970). TCR diversity was lower in persistent Graves' patients than in newly diagnosed ones.

Trimming cost V 4 bases and J 0 bases, with 20 bases left between them. The length of the CDR3 is 19 residues. CDR1 SGDLS and CDR2 YYNGEE come from the germline V gene. This clonotype was seen ten or more times. Its antigen is unknown. Time point specified: newly diagnosed GD, antithyroid drugs for less than 3 months. Researchers made the TCR library from RNA that was extracted from PBMCs. CDR3-region Arm-PCR and iRepertoire HTBI primers produced the TCR beta libraries. Authors' processing steps: Gene usage covered 62 TRBV and roughly 14 TRBJ segments. TCRdb passed the multiplex PCR reads through MiXCR, listing each CDR3 protein once. TCRdb's processing, not the study's, gives the V and J calls here. The sample shows approximately 300,000 distinct CDR3 sequences, about 20% of them seen only once.

This sample comprised peripheral blood mononuclear cells (PBMCs), obtained at new diagnosis, from a patient treated with antithyroid drugs. This clonotype was sampled from a female donor with Graves disease. The rearrangement uses TRBV9 and TRBJ2-6; D gene uncertain. DNA of the CDR3: TGTGCCAGCAGCCACTCCGATGTGGCCAGCGTCTCTGGGGCCAACGTCCTGACTTTC. Translated: CASSHSDVASVSGANVLTF. The full variable domain, rest sourced from reference TRBV9 and TRBJ2-6, is DSGVTQTPKHLITATGQRVTLRCSPRSGDLSVYWYQQSLDQGLQFLIQYYNGEERAKGNILERFSAQQFPDLHSELNLSSLELGDSALYFCASSHSDVASVSGANVLTFGAGSRLTVL.